The 10 T cell receptor beta chains in this list originate from one sample, sequenced in a study of blood T cell repertoires in COVID-19. TCRdb's copy holds only in-frame clones and misses some; the assay was immunoSEQ multiplex PCR. The table lists 200,000 to 250,000 clones, around 80% of them singletons, with over 12% in the top ten. The sequenced sample consisted of PBMCs or T cells enriched from blood (not recorded which). These receptor sequences come from a man aged 35 to 55 who had recovered from COVID-19.

This rearrangement joins TRBV20-1 to TRBJ2-7, with D unclear. Germline CDR1 and CDR2: DFQATT and SNEGSKA (reference sequence). The CDR3 runs to 14 residues. V lost 3 bases to trimming and J lost 1 base, with 13 bases between them. As DNA, the CDR3 is TGCAGTGCTAGTTTACCGAGGATGTCCTACGAGCAGTACTTC. This translates into CSASLPRMSYEQYF.

V is TRBV25-1 and J is TRBJ1-2, with D unresolved. Trimming took off 10 bases at V and 7 bases at J, with 16 bases between the two ends. The CDR3 contains 12 residues. Germline V gene data show CDR1 as MGHDK and CDR2 as SYGVNS. In DNA, the CDR3 is TGTGCCACCGAGCGGACCCCGGCTGGCTACACCTTC. Its translation is CATERTPAGYTF.

The gene calls are TRBV11-2 and TRBJ2-7, with 7 bases aligning to TRBD1. Germline V gene lookup returns CDR1 SGHAT and CDR2 FQNNGV. The CDR3 is 15 amino acids. V was pared by 2 bases and J by 0 bases, with 4 bases of the junction left unmatched. The CDR3 nucleotides read TGTGCCAGCAGCTTACGAACAGGGGTCTCCTACGAGCAGTACTTC. Translating gives CASSLRTGVSYEQYF.

This rearrangement joins TRBV4-3 to TRBJ2-1; the match to TRBD2 covers 9 bases. Trimming cost V 2 bases and J 8 bases; bases outside gene matches: 19. Per the germline V gene, CDR1 is LGHNA and CDR2 is YSLEER. This CDR3 has 19 residues. CDR3 DNA: TGCGCCAGCAGCCAAAGGGTCTTATCCTCTAGCGGGGTTGGCCATGAGCAGTTCTTC. Translation: CASSQRVLSSSGVGHEQFF.

The chain is built from TRBV3-1 (or the pseudogene TRBV3-2) and TRBJ1-1; 7 bases agree with TRBD1. CDR3 length equals 13 residues. Trimming took 0 bases from V and 7 from J; bases not matched to a gene: 2. Germline CDR1 and CDR2: LGHDT and YNNKEL (reference sequence). Here the CDR3 DNA reads TGTGCCAGCAGCCAAGAAAGGGGGCTTGAAGCTTTCTTT. Protein product: CASSQERGLEAFF.

This chain links TRBV27 with TRBJ1-2, with D uncertain. Germline CDR1 reads MNHEY; CDR2 reads SMNVEV (reference sequence). This CDR3 is built from 14 residues. V was shortened by 5 bases and J by 3 bases, with 13 bases between the two germline ends. The CDR3 nucleotides are TGTGCCAGCAGTCCTATCTCCCGGGACTATGGCTACACCTTC. Protein product: CASSPISRDYGYTF.

J is TRBJ1-1 and V is TRBV5-1; D uncertain. Germline V gene data show CDR1 as SGHRS and CDR2 as YFSETQ. CDR3 length equals 14 residues. V was clipped by 0 bases and J by 2 bases, with 8 bases between them. The CDR3 loop is CASSLVSGNTEAFF. CDR3 DNA sequence: TGCGCCAGCAGCTTGGTTTCGGGAAACACTGAAGCTTTCTTT.

The chain recombines TRBV9 with TRBJ1-3; 8 bases agree with TRBD1. In germline, CDR1 is SGDLS, CDR2 YYNGEE. V gave up 5 bases and J gave up 0 bases; unmatched junction bases: 4. The CDR3 is 15 residues long. The CDR3 spells CASRPTGGSGNTIYF. DNA for the CDR3: TGTGCCAGCAGACCTACAGGGGGCTCTGGAAACACCATATATTTT.

The chain uses TRBV19 and TRBJ1-1; 7 bases fit TRBD1. Germline CDR1 is LNHDA and CDR2 is SQIVND (reference sequence). The J segment lost 3 bases and the V segment lost 4 bases, leaving 2 bases of the junction unmatched. The CDR3 runs to 13 residues. DNA for the CDR3: TGTGCCAGTAGTAGGGACAGATACACTGAAGCTTTCTTT. This translates into CASSRDRYTEAFF.

V and J are TRBV3-1 (or the pseudogene TRBV3-2) and TRBJ2-4; maybe TRBD1 (6 bases). V was cut by 3 bases and J by 5 bases, with 8 bases left in between. Germline assignment: CDR1 LGHDT and CDR2 YNNKEL (reference sequence). The CDR3 contains 13 residues. DNA of the CDR3: TGTGCCAGCAGCCAGGGGGCCCAAAACATTCAGTACTTC. It encodes CASSQGAQNIQYF.